The present T cell receptor beta chain was sequenced within a study of cytomegalovirus exposure and HLA in healthy donors. Study results and caveats: Most TCR sequences were seen very rarely across donors, but some public TCRs occurred in many. In the roughly 120 validation repertoires, a later analysis found that first-cohort TCR clusters tended to co-occur. Testing in vitro showed three CMV-associated chains specific for CMV antigens.

TCRdb's table, derived via immunoSEQ multiplex PCR, lists solely in-frame clones and lacks some. The sample records roughly 90,000 clones, 85% being singletons. Points on this clone: Its specificity is unknown.

The sequencing sample was made of PBMCs. The source is a young man in good health and CMV-seropositive.

The DNA of the CDR3 is TGTGCCAGCAGTTTTTCTCCCAATCAGCCCCAGCATTTT. Protein: CASSFSPNQPQHF. The chain uses TRBV28 and TRBJ1-5, with D unresolved. V dropped 3 bases and J dropped 3 bases, with 6 bases sitting between them. There are 13 residues in the CDR3. Germline V lookup: CDR1 MDHEN, CDR2 SYDVKM.